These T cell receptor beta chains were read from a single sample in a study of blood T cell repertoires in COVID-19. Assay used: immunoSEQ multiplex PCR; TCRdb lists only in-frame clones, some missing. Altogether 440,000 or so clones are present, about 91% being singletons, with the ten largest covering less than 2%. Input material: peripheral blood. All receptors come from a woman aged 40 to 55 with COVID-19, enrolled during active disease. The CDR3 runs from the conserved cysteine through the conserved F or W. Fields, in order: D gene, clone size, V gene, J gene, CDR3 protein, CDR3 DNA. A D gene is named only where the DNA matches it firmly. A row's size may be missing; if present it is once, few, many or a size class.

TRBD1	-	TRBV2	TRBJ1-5	CASSKDREIQPQHF	TGTGCCAGCAGTAAGGACAGGGAAATTCAGCCCCAGCATTTT
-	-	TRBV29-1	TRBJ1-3	CSVEEHLGNTIYF	TGCAGCGTTGAAGAACATCTCGGAAACACCATATATTTT
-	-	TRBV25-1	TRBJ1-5	CASSESPLGPQHF	TGTGCCAGCAGTGAATCTCCGCTCGGGCCCCAGCATTTT
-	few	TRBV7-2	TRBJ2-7	CASSLVWSGSSSYEQYF	TGTGCCAGCAGCTTAGTTTGGTCGGGTTCCAGCTCCTACGAGCAGTACTTC
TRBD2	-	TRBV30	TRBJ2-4	CAWSRTSGRRAKNIQYF	TGTGCCTGGAGTAGGACTAGCGGGAGACGGGCCAAAAACATTCAGTACTTC
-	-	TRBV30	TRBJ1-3	CAWSVGQANTIYF	TGTGCCTGGAGTGTGGGGCAGGCGAACACCATATATTTT
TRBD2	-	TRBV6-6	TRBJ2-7	CASKYLAVTYEQYF	TGTGCCAGCAAGTATCTAGCGGTGACCTACGAGCAGTACTTC
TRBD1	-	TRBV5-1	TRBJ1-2	CASSLRGTGDYGYTF	TGCGCCAGCAGCTTGAGGGGGACAGGAGACTATGGCTACACCTTC
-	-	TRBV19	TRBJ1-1	CASITPGGANTEAFF	TGTGCCAGTATCACACCCGGGGGGGCGAACACTGAAGCTTTCTTT
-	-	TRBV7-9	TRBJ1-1	CASSLGPSGLAFF	TGTGCCAGCAGCTTAGGGCCTTCGGGATTGGCTTTCTTT
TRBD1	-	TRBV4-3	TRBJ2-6	CASSQEDRRSSGANVLTF	TGCGCCAGCAGCCAAGAGGACAGGAGGAGCTCTGGGGCCAACGTCCTGACTTTC
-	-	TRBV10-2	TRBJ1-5	CASSGRGRWAGDQPQHF	TGCGCCAGCAGTGGTCGCGGTCGGTGGGCAGGGGATCAGCCCCAGCATTTT
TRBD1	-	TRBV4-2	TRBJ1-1	CASSQAPGGMNTEAFF	TGTGCCAGCAGCCAAGCCCCAGGGGGGATGAACACTGAAGCTTTCTTT
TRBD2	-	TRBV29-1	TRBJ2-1	CSAYGTSVYNEQFF	TGCAGCGCTTACGGGACTAGCGTCTACAATGAGCAGTTCTTC
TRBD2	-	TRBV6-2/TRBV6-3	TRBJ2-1	CASSYSGLAGAVIINEQFF	TGTGCCAGCAGTTACTCGGGACTAGCGGGAGCTGTTATAATCAATGAGCAGTTCTTC
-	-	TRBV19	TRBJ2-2	CASSIRSLSTGELFF	TGTGCCAGTAGTATTCGGAGCCTCAGCACCGGGGAGCTGTTTTTT
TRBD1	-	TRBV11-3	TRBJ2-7	CASSGTGGTYEQYF	TGTGCCAGCAGCGGGACAGGGGGAACCTACGAGCAGTACTTC
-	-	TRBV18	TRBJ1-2	CASSLKQGANYGYTF	TGTGCCAGCTCTTTGAAACAAGGGGCTAACTATGGCTACACCTTC
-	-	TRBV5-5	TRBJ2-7	CASSLLAYEQYF	TGTGCCAGCAGCTTACTCGCCTACGAGCAGTACTTC
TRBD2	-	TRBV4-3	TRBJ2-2	CASSPRGGLANTGELFF	TGCGCCAGCAGCCCCCGAGGGGGACTAGCGAATACCGGGGAGCTGTTTTTT
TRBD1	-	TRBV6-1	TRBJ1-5	CASSEAGQQNQPQHF	TGTGCCAGCAGTGAAGCGGGACAGCAAAATCAGCCCCAGCATTTT
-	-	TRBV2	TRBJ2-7	CASSEWGQAYEQYF	TGTGCCAGCAGTGAGTGGGGACAAGCCTACGAGCAGTACTTC
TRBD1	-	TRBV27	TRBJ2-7	CASKGQGAGEQYF	TGTGCCAGCAAAGGACAGGGGGCGGGTGAGCAGTACTTC
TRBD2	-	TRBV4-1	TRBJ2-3	CASRGRASGRDTQYF	TGCGCCAGCAGGGGCCGGGCTAGCGGAAGAGATACGCAGTATTTT
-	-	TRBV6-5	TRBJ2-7	CASSYRGSYEQYF	TGTGCCAGCAGTTATAGGGGATCCTACGAGCAGTACTTC
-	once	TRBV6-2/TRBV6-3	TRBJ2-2	CASSQPGGPNTGELFF	TGTGCCAGCAGCCAACCGGGGGGCCCTAACACCGGGGAGCTGTTTTTT
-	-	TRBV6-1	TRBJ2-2	CASSEGPSANTGELFF	TGTGCCAGCAGTGAAGGTCCGTCGGCGAACACCGGGGAGCTGTTTTTT
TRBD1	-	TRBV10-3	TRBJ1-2	CAIGTGRGYGYTF	TGTGCCATTGGGACAGGGAGGGGATATGGCTACACCTTC
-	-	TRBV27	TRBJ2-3	CASSFRAGLAGTQYF	TGTGCCAGCAGTTTTAGGGCAGGGCTGGCAGGTACGCAGTATTTT
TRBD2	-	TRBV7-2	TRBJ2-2	CASSLFGLAGVVVTGELFF	TGTGCCAGCAGCTTATTCGGACTAGCGGGAGTGGTTGTCACCGGGGAGCTGTTTTTT
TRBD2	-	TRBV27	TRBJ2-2	CASRRTSLNTGELFF	TGTGCCAGCAGAAGGACTAGCCTGAACACCGGGGAGCTGTTTTTT
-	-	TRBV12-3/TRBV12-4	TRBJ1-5	CASSLRQRKPQHF	TGTGCCAGCAGTTTAAGACAGAGGAAGCCCCAGCATTTT
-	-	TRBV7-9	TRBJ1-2	CASSLPGADYGYTF	TGTGCCAGCAGCTTACCAGGGGCGGACTATGGCTACACCTTC
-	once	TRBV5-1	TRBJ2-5	CASSLGAPGGETQYF	TGCGCCAGCAGCTTGGGAGCTCCGGGTGGGGAGACCCAGTACTTC
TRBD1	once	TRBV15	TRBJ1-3	CATRRERGQGRGGNTIYF	TGTGCCACCCGGAGGGAAAGAGGACAGGGCCGAGGTGGAAACACCATATATTTT
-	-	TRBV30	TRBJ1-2	CAWSEQAFYGYTF	TGTGCCTGGAGTGAACAGGCCTTCTATGGCTACACCTTC
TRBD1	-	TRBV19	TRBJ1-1	CASSYSSGQGLLPAFF	TGTGCCAGTAGCTATAGTTCTGGACAGGGTTTATTGCCAGCTTTCTTT
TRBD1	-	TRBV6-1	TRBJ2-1	CASSDSGTGFNEQFF	TGTGCCAGCAGTGATTCCGGGACAGGGTTCAATGAGCAGTTCTTC
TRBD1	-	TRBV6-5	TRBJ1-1	CASRGTGIEAEAFF	TGTGCCAGCAGAGGGACAGGCATCGAAGCTGAAGCTTTCTTT
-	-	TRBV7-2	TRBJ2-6	CASSLRGFGANVLTF	TGTGCCAGCAGCTTACGGGGGTTCGGGGCCAACGTCCTGACTTTC
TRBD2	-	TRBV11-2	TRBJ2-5	CASRREDFTETQYF	TGTGCCAGCAGGCGGGAGGATTTTACAGAGACCCAGTACTTC
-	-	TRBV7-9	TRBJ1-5	CASSDSLNQPQHF	TGTGCCAGCAGCGACAGTCTTAATCAGCCCCAGCATTTT
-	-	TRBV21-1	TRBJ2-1	CASSSVCSSSGTPFYNEQFF	TGTGCCAGCAGTTCTGTTTGCTCCTCTAGCGGGACCCCTTTTTACAATGAGCAGTTCTTC
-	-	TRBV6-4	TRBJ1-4	CASSDWAAQHFATNEKLFF	TGTGCCAGCAGTGACTGGGCAGCCCAACACTTTGCAACTAATGAAAAACTGTTTTTT
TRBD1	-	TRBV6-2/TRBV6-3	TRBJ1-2	CASSHRTGKGYGYTF	TGTGCCAGCAGTCACAGGACAGGGAAGGGTTATGGCTACACCTTC
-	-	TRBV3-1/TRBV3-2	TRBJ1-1	CASSQHTENTEAFF	TGTGCCAGCAGCCAACACACAGAGAACACTGAAGCTTTCTTT
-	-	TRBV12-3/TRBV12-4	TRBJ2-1	CASSRSRTEQFF	TGTGCCAGCAGCCGTTCTAGAACCGAGCAGTTCTTC
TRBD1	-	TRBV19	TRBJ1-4	CASHDREQEKLFF	TGTGCCAGCCACGACAGGGAGCAAGAAAAACTGTTTTTT
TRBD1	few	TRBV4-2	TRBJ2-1	CASGTGGTNEQFF	TGTGCCAGCGGGACAGGGGGGACCAATGAGCAGTTCTTC